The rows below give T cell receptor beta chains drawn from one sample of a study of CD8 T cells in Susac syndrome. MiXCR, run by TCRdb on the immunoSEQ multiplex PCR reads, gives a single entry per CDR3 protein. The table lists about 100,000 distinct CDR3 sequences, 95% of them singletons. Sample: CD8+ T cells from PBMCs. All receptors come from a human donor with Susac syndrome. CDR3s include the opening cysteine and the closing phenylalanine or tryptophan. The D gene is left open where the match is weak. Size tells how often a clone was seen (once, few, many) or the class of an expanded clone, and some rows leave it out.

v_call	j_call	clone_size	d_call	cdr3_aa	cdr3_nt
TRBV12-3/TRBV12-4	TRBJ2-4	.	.	CASSLRGQNIQYF	TGTGCCAGCAGTTTGAGGGGTCAAAACATTCAGTACTTC
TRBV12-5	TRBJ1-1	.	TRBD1	CASGLQETGVNTEAFF	TGTGCTAGTGGTTTGCAAGAGACAGGGGTGAACACTGAAGCTTTCTTT
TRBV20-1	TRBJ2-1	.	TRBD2	CSATTSGRNNEQFF	TGCAGTGCAACGACTAGCGGGAGAAACAATGAGCAGTTCTTC
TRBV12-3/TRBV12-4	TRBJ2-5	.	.	CASSLGGGETQYF	TGTGCCAGCAGTTTAGGGGGAGGTGAGACCCAGTACTTC
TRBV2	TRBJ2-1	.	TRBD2	CASSEDRLAGSYNEQFF	TGTGCCAGCAGTGAAGATAGACTAGCGGGATCCTACAATGAGCAGTTCTTC
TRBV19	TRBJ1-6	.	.	CASSSDRFGDLHF	TGTGCCAGTAGTTCAGACAGGTTCGGGGACCTCCACTTT
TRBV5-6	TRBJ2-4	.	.	CASSLAGGQLAKNIQYF	TGTGCCAGCAGCTTGGCCGGGGGACAGTTAGCCAAAAACATTCAGTACTTC
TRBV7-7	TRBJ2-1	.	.	CASSLRGNNEQFF	TGTGCCAGCAGCTTAAGGGGCAACAATGAGCAGTTCTTC
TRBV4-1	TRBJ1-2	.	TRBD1	CASSQDGQAGGYGYTF	TGCGCCAGCAGCCAAGATGGACAGGCGGGGGGCTATGGCTACACCTTC
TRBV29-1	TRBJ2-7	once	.	CSASRGSGEQYF	TGCAGCGCAAGTCGGGGGTCCGGCGAGCAGTACTTC
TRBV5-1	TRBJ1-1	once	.	CASSLFEENTEAFF	TGCGCCAGCAGCTTGTTCGAAGAGAACACTGAAGCTTTCTTT